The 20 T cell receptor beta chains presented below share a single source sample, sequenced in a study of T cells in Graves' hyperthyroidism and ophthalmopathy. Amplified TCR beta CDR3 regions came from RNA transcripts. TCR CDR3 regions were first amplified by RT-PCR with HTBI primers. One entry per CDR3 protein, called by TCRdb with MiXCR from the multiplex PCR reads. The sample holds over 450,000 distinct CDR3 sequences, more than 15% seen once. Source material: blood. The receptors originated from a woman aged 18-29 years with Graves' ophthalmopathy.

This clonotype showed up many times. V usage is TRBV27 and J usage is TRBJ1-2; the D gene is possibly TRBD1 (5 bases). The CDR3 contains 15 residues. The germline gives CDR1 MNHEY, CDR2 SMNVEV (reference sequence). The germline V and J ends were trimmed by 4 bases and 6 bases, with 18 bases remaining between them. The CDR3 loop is CASSSTPGTDDGYTF. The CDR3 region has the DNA TGTGCCAGCAGTTCCACTCCCGGGACTGACGATGGCTACACCTTC.

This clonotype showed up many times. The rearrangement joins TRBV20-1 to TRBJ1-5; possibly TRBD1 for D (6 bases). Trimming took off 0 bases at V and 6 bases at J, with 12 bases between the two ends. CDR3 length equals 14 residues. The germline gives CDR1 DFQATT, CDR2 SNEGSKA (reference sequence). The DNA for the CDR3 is TGCAGTGCTAGAGATTCAGGGGAGGGTCAGCCCCAGCATTTT. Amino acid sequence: CSARDSGEGQPQHF.

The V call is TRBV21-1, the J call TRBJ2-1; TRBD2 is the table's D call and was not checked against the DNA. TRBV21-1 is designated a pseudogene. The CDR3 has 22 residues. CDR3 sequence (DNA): TGTGCCAGCAGCTGTGTACCTAGGGGACTTCCCGAAGTCTATAGCTCCTACAATGAGCAGTTCTTC. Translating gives CASSCVPRGLPEVYSSYNEQFF.

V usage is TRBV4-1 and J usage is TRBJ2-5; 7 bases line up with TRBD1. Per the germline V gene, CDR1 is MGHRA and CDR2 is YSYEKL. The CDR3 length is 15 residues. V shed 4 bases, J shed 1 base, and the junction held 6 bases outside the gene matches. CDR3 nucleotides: TGCGCCAGCAGCCCGTGGGCAGGGGGCCAAGAGACCCAGTACTTC. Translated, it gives CASSPWAGGQETQYF.

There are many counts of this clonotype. The CDR3 loop is CASSQGGTGSTEAFF. In DNA form, the CDR3 reads TGTGCCAGCAGCCAAGGCGGGACAGGGTCAACTGAAGCTTTCTTT. The rearrangement links TRBV3-1 to TRBJ1-1, with 9 bases that match TRBD1. The CDR3 runs to 15 residues. V lost 1 base to trimming and J lost 5 bases; unmatched junction nucleotides: 5. CDR1 and CDR2 from the germline V gene are LGHDT and YNNKEL (reference sequence).

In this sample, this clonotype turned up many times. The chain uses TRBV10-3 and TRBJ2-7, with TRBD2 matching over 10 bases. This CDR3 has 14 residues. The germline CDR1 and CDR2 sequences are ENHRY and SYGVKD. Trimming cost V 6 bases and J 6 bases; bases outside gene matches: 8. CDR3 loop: CAISPSSGRGEQYF. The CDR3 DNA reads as TGTGCCATCAGCCCTTCTAGCGGGAGAGGCGAGCAGTACTTC.

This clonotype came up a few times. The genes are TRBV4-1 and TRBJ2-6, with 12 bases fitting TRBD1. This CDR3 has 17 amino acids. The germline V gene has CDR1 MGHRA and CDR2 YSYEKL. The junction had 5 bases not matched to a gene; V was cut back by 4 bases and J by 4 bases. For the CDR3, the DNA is TGCGCCAGCAGCCCGGGACAGGGGGCTTCCGGGGCCAACGTCCTGACTTTC. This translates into CASSPGQGASGANVLTF.

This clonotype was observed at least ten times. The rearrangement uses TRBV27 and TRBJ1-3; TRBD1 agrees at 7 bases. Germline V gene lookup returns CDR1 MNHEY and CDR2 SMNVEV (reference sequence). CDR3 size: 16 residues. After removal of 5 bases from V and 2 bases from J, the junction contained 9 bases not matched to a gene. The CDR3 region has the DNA TGTGCCAGCAGTCCCGGGGACAGATGGACTGGAAACACCATATATTTT. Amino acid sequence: CASSPGDRWTGNTIYF.

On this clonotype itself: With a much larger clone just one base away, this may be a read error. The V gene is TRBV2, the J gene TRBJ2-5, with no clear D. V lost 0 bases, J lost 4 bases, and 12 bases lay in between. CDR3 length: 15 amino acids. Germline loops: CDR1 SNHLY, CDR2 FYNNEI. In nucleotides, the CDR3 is TGTGCCAGCAGTGAAGCAAGCAACCCAGGAGAGACCCAGTACTTC. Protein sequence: CASSEASNPGETQYF.

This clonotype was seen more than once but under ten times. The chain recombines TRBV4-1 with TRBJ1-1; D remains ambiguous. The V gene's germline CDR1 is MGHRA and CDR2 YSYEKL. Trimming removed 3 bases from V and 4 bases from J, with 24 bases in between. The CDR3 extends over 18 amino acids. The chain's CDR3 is CASSHLGEGPLIATEAFF. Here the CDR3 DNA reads TGCGCCAGCAGCCACCTCGGGGAAGGCCCCCTTATCGCCACTGAAGCTTTCTTT.

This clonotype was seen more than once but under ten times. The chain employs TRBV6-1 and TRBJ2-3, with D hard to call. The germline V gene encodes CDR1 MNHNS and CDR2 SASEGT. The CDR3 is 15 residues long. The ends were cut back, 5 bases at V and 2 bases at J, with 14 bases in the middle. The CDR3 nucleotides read TGTGCCAGCAGTCCAGGATTCTCCCACACAGATACGCAGTATTTT. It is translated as CASSPGFSHTDTQYF.

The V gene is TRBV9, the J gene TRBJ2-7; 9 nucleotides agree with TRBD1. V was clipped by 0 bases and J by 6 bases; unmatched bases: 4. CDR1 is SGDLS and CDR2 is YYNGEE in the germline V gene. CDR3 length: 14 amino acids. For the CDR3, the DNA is TGTGCCAGCAGCGTAGGGGACAGGGAAACCGAGCAGTACTTC. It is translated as CASSVGDRETEQYF.

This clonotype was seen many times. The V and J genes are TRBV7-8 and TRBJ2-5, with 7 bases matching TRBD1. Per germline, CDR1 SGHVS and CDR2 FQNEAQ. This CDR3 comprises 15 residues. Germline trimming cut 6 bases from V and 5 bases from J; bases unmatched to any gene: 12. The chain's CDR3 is CASSKDRVWGETQYF. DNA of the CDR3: TGTGCCAGCAGTAAAGACAGGGTCTGGGGGGAGACCCAGTACTTC.

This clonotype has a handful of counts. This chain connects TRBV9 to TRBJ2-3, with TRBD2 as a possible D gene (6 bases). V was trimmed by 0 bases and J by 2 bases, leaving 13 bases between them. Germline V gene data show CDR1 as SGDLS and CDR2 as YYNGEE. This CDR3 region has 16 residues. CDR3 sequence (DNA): TGTGCCAGCAGCGTAGGTGCTAGCGAACACACAGATACGCAGTATTTT. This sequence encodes CASSVGASEHTDTQYF.

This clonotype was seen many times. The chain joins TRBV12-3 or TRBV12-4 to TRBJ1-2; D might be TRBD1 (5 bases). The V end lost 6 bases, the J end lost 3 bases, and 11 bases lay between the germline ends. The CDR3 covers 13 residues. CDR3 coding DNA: TGTGCCAGCAGCGGGAGGGGATACTATGGCTACACCTTC. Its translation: CASSGRGYYGYTF.

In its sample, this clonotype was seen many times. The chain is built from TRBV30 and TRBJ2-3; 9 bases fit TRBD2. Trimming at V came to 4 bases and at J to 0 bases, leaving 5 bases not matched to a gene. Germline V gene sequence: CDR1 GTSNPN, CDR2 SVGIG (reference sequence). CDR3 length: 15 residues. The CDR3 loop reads CAWTLAGLSTDTQYF. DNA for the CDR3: TGTGCCTGGACCCTAGCGGGGCTGAGCACAGATACGCAGTATTTT.

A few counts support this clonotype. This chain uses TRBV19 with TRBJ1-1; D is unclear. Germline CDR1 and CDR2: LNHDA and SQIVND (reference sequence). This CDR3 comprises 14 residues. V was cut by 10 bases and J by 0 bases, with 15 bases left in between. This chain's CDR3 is CAITTDSMNTEAFF. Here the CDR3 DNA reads TGTGCCATCACGACGGATTCCATGAACACTGAAGCTTTCTTT.

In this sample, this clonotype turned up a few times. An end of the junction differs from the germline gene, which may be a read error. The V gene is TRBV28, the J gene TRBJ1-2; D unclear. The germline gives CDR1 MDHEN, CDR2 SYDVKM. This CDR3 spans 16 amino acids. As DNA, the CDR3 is TGCGCCAGCAGACAAGGAGGAATGAATGTGGCCTATGGCTACACCTTC. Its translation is CASRQGGMNVAYGYTF.

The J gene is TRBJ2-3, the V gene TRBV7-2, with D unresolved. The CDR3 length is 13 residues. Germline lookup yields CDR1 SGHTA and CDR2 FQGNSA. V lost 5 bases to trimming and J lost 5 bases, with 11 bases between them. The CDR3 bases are TGTGCCAGCAGCCCACAGACGGGAGATACGCAGTATTTT. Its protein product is CASSPQTGDTQYF.

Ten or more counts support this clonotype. The CDR3 sequence is CASSPITGTDEKLFF. The CDR3 nucleotides are TGTGCCAGCTCACCGATTACGGGGACGGATGAAAAACTGTTTTTT. The rearrangement uses TRBV18 and TRBJ1-4; tentatively, D is TRBD1 (5 bases). CDR3 length: 15 amino acids. V shed 3 bases and J shed 6 bases, with 14 bases lying between them. The germline CDR1 and CDR2 sequences are KGHSH and LQKENI.